One and the same sample provided the 26 T cell receptor beta chains below, sequenced in a study of Ad26.COV2.S vaccination and SARS-CoV-2 variants. Treatment specified: some 19 received Ad26.COV2.S at low or high dose, single or two shots; about 5 received placebo; per-sample allocation not given. Specimen acquisition occurred on day 63 following the initial vaccine or placebo injection. Sequenced by immunoSEQ multiplex PCR; TCRdb stores in-frame clones only, minus some. This repertoire shows about 680,000 clones, roughly nine tenths found once; its top ten account for approximately 1.5%. Specimen: peripheral blood, collected in a trial of Ad26.COV2.S vaccine versus placebo. The receptor set was obtained from a person between 18 and 65 years old who received the Ad26.COV2.S COVID-19 vaccine or a placebo.

The rearrangement joins TRBV6-5 to TRBJ1-5; maybe TRBD1 (5 bases). Trimming took 2 bases from V and 5 from J, leaving 10 bases between them. The germline V gene encodes CDR1 MNHEY and CDR2 SVGAGI. The CDR3 runs 14 residues. The CDR3 coding sequence is TGTGCCAGCAGTTACAGGGGCCCTCATCAGCCCCAGCATTTT. It specifies CASSYRGPHQPQHF.

The chain has TRBV7-2 and TRBJ1-6, with 8 positions matching TRBD1. The CDR3 totals 16 residues. Germline CDR1 reads SGHTA; CDR2 reads FQGNSA. Unmatched junction bases numbered 6, after V lost 0 bases and J lost 8 bases. Here the CDR3 reads CASSLAAGGWDSPLHF. For the CDR3, the DNA is TGTGCCAGCAGCTTAGCAGCAGGGGGCTGGGATTCACCCCTCCACTTT.

The rearrangement uses TRBV19 and TRBJ1-1; a weak D match, TRBD1 (5 bases). This CDR3 contains 16 residues. Germline lookup yields CDR1 LNHDA and CDR2 SQIVND (reference sequence). Trimming shortened V by 10 bases and J by 2 bases, and 23 bases separated the two germline ends. This chain's CDR3 is CATHQPGRVGNTEAFF. The CDR3, as DNA: TGTGCCACCCACCAACCCGGCAGGGTTGGCAACACTGAAGCTTTCTTT.

The chain carries TRBV24-1 and TRBJ2-7, with TRBD2 as a possible D gene (5 bases). Germline V CDR1 and CDR2: KGHDR, SFDVKD. Trimming stripped 7 bases from V and 2 bases from J, with 26 bases between. The length of the CDR3 is 18 residues. CDR3 protein: CATRIRTGRAVIPYEQYF. The DNA for the CDR3 is TGTGCCACCAGGATAAGAACTGGGCGGGCGGTGATACCCTACGAGCAGTACTTC.

The genes are TRBV14 and TRBJ1-3, with D perhaps TRBD1 (6 bases). The V gene lost 4 bases and the J gene lost 0 bases, with 13 bases spanning the gap. The germline CDR1 and CDR2 sequences are SGHDN and FVKESK. The CDR3 is 16 amino acids. The CDR3 region has the DNA TGTGCCAGCAGCCCGCCGGGACACTCCTCTGGAAACACCATATATTTT. This translates into CASSPPGHSSGNTIYF.

The rearrangement joins TRBV6-4 to TRBJ1-2, with TRBD1 as a possible D gene (5 bases). V shed 0 bases and J shed 4 bases, with 15 bases lying between them. Germline V lookup: CDR1 MRHNA, CDR2 SNTAGT. This CDR3 has 16 amino acids. CDR3 DNA sequence: TGTGCCAGCAGTGACTCGGCCCAGGCGGGGCCCTATGGCTACACCTTC. Its protein product is CASSDSAQAGPYGYTF.

The chain uses TRBV7-9 and TRBJ2-1; D possibly corresponds to TRBD1 (5 bases). Between the trimmed V and J ends, which lost 2 bases and 3 bases, there was a span of 11 bases. Germline V gives CDR1 SEHNR, CDR2 FQNEAQ (reference sequence). The CDR3 consists of 15 residues. DNA for the CDR3: TGTGCCAGCAGCTTACATGGGGCAGACTACAATGAGCAGTTCTTC. This gives the protein CASSLHGADYNEQFF.

This chain connects TRBV5-1 to TRBJ2-3; TRBD2 matches 14 bases. Germline CDR1 is SGHRS and CDR2 is YFSETQ. V lost 3 bases to trimming and J lost 0 bases; unmatched junction nucleotides: 9. There are 19 residues in the CDR3. Here the CDR3 DNA reads TGCGCCAGCAGCTCCGCTCCGGGACTAGCGGGAGTGAGCACAGATACGCAGTATTTT. Protein product: CASSSAPGLAGVSTDTQYF.

V usage is TRBV7-2 and J usage is TRBJ2-3; tentatively, D is TRBD2 (5 bases). CDR1 and CDR2 from the germline V gene are SGHTA and FQGNSA. V gave up 1 base and J gave up 7 bases, with 18 bases separating them. This CDR3 contains 16 residues. The CDR3 DNA sequence: TGTGCCAGCAGCTTAGAAGGGCGAGGGTCTCAGCATACGCAGTATTTT. Its protein is CASSLEGRGSQHTQYF.

This sequence joins TRBV7-9 and TRBJ1-5; D may be TRBD1 (5 bases). Trimming shortened V by 2 bases and J by 7 bases, and 15 bases separated the two germline ends. CDR3 length equals 15 residues. Germline V lookup: CDR1 SEHNR, CDR2 FQNEAQ (reference sequence). CDR3 nucleotide sequence: TGTGCCAGCAGCTTAACGGGTCAGGGTGGCCAGCCCCAGCATTTT. This sequence encodes CASSLTGQGGQPQHF.

Concerning this clone: The sample contains more than one DNA sequence encoding this CDR3. The chain uses TRBV5-1 and TRBJ1-2, with D unclear. The CDR3 sequence is 13 residues long. Per germline, CDR1 SGHRS and CDR2 YFSETQ. The V end was cut by 1 base, the J end by 1 base, with 5 bases between. Here the CDR3 DNA reads TGCGCCAGCAGCTTGCAGGTTAACTATGGCTACACCTTC. Amino acids: CASSLQVNYGYTF. The full variable domain, in which reference TRBV5-1 and TRBJ1-2 provide the parts outside the CDR3, is KAGVTQTPRYLIKTRGQQVTLSCSPISGHRSVSWYQQTPGQGLQFLFEYFSETQRNKGNFPGRFSGRQFSNSRSEMNVSTLELGDSALYLCASSLQVNYGYTFGSGTRLTVV.

This chain connects TRBV19 to TRBJ2-2; 7 bases match TRBD2. The ends lost 5 bases at V and 3 bases at J; junction bases unmatched: 6. Germline CDR1 reads LNHDA; CDR2 reads SQIVND (reference sequence). The CDR3 loop spans 15 amino acids. The CDR3: CASSRRLAYTGELFF. CDR3 nucleotides: TGTGCCAGTAGTCGGCGACTAGCATACACCGGGGAGCTGTTTTTT.

This chain joins TRBV7-2 and TRBJ2-1; D not resolved. Trimming pared 4 bases from V and 3 bases from J, leaving 7 bases between. Germline V CDR1 and CDR2: SGHTA, FQGNSA. The CDR3 spans 13 residues. For the CDR3, the DNA is TGTGCCAGCAGCTCCAATAACTACAATGAGCAGTTCTTC. This gives the protein CASSSNNYNEQFF.

The rearrangement links TRBV5-8 to TRBJ1-1; D is unresolved. The CDR3 is 13 residues long. The V end lost 0 bases, the J end lost 4 bases, and 7 bases lay between the germline ends. The V gene's germline CDR1 is SGHTS and CDR2 YDEGEE. The CDR3 sequence is CASSLGVGTEAFF. The DNA for the CDR3 is TGTGCCAGCAGCTTGGGAGTTGGCACTGAAGCTTTCTTT.

The genes are TRBV6-5 and TRBJ2-5; D is ambiguous. The CDR3 runs 16 residues. Trimming stripped 0 bases from V and 5 bases from J, with 16 bases between. Germline CDR1 MNHEY, CDR2 SVGAGI. CDR3 residues: CASSYSPSNRPETQYF. DNA for the CDR3: TGTGCCAGCAGTTACTCCCCGAGTAACCGCCCGGAGACCCAGTACTTC.

The genes are TRBV24-1 and TRBJ2-7; no clear D. The CDR3 is made up of 12 amino acids. Trimming removed 3 bases from V and 6 bases from J, with 8 bases in between. From germline, CDR1 is KGHDR and CDR2 SFDVKD. The CDR3 reads CATSDSGREQYF. DNA of the CDR3: TGTGCCACCAGTGATAGTGGCCGCGAGCAGTACTTC.

This clone has a handful of counts. The rearrangement joins TRBV6-5 to TRBJ2-5; D perhaps matches TRBD2 (6 bases). V was cut by 6 bases and J by 5 bases, with 19 bases left in between. Germline V gene lookup returns CDR1 MNHEY and CDR2 SVGAGI. The CDR3 contains 15 residues. The CDR3 nucleotides read TGTGCCAGCAGCCGTGGAGTCCGGGGGAGGGAGACCCAGTACTTC. Amino acids: CASSRGVRGRETQYF.

The gene calls are TRBV11-3 and TRBJ2-1; D is tentatively TRBD1 or TRBD2 (5 bases each). The CDR3 covers 16 residues. Germline assignment: CDR1 SGHNT and CDR2 YENEEA. The ends were cut back, 1 base at V and 0 bases at J, with 10 bases in the middle. CDR3 sequence reads: CASSLGLGVSYNEQFF. In DNA form, the CDR3 reads TGTGCCAGCAGCTTAGGATTGGGGGTCTCCTACAATGAGCAGTTCTTC.

V gene TRBV5-4 combines with J gene TRBJ2-5; 8 bases align to TRBD2. The CDR3 runs to 14 residues. Germline CDR1 reads SGHNT; CDR2 reads YYREEE (reference sequence). The V gene end was trimmed by 6 bases and the J gene end by 2 bases; junction bases not matched to a gene: 6. The CDR3 sequence is CASKPSGSQETQYF. The CDR3 coding sequence is TGTGCCAGCAAGCCTAGCGGGTCGCAAGAGACCCAGTACTTC.

The chain combines TRBV19 with TRBJ2-4; maybe TRBD2 (6 bases). The CDR3 runs 15 residues. CDR1 is LNHDA and CDR2 is SQIVND in the germline V gene (reference sequence). V was pared by 3 bases and J by 0 bases, with 9 bases between. The CDR3 sequence is CASSMTRLAKNIQYF. The CDR3 DNA sequence: TGTGCCAGTAGTATGACTAGGCTAGCCAAAAACATTCAGTACTTC.

The DNA for the CDR3 is TGTGCCATCCAATCTACAGAAGAGACCCAGTACTTC. Its protein is CAIQSTEETQYF. V usage is TRBV10-3 and J usage is TRBJ2-5; D unresolved. Germline assignment: CDR1 ENHRY and CDR2 SYGVKD. The V and J ends lost 8 bases and 3 bases respectively, with 10 bases between them. CDR3 size: 12 residues.

The V and J genes are TRBV30 and TRBJ2-5; D remains ambiguous. The CDR3 extends over 14 amino acids. The V end was cut by 2 bases, the J end by 4 bases, with 14 bases between. CDR1 is GTSNPN and CDR2 is SVGIG in the germline V gene (reference sequence). The CDR3 reads CAWSQSGARETQYF. DNA for the CDR3: TGTGCCTGGAGTCAATCAGGCGCGCGAGAGACCCAGTACTTC.

The chain uses TRBV24-1 and TRBJ2-5, with TRBD1 matching over 7 bases. Germline-derived CDR1 and CDR2 are KGHDR and SFDVKD. This CDR3 has 14 residues. The V gene end was trimmed by 4 bases and the J gene end by 5 bases; junction bases not matched to a gene: 6. The CDR3 protein is CATSDSGTDETQYF. CDR3 nucleotides: TGTGCCACCAGTGACTCAGGGACAGACGAGACCCAGTACTTC.

The V and J genes are TRBV7-9 and TRBJ2-2, with D tentatively TRBD2 (6 bases). Germline CDR1 is SEHNR and CDR2 is FQNEAQ (reference sequence). The CDR3 runs to 16 residues. The V and J ends lost 5 bases and 1 base respectively, with 14 bases between them. CDR3: CASSTSGTGNTGELFF. CDR3 DNA: TGTGCCAGCAGCACTTCCGGGACTGGGAACACCGGGGAGCTGTTTTTT.

Only one count was recorded for this clone. The CDR3 loop reads CASSQSDGALPHSYNEQFF. The CDR3 bases are TGTGCCAGCAGCCAAAGCGATGGGGCCCTTCCTCACTCCTACAATGAGCAGTTCTTC. The J gene is TRBJ2-1, the V gene TRBV3-1 (or the pseudogene TRBV3-2), with D possibly matching TRBD1 (5 bases). The ends were cut back, 2 bases at V and 0 bases at J, with 20 bases in the middle. The V gene's germline CDR1 is LGHDT and CDR2 YNNKEL (reference sequence). This CDR3 has 19 residues.

J is TRBJ1-5 and V is TRBV20-1; no reliable D call. The germline gives CDR1 DFQATT, CDR2 SNEGSKA (reference sequence). Between the trimmed V and J ends, which lost 8 bases and 8 bases, there was a span of 7 bases. The CDR3 covers 9 residues. CDR3: CSSGEPQHF. Here the CDR3 DNA reads TGCAGTTCCGGGGAGCCCCAGCATTTT.